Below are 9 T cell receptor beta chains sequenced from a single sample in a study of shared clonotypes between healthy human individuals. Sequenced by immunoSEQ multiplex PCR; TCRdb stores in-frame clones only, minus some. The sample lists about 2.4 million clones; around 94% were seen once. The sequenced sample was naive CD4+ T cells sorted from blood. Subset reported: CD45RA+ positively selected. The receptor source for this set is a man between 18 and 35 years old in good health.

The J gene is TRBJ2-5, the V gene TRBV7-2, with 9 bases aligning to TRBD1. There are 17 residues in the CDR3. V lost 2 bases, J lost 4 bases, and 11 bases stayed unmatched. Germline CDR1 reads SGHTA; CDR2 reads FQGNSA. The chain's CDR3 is CASSLPQGANWGETQYF. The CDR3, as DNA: TGTGCCAGCAGCTTACCACAGGGGGCAAATTGGGGAGAGACCCAGTACTTC.

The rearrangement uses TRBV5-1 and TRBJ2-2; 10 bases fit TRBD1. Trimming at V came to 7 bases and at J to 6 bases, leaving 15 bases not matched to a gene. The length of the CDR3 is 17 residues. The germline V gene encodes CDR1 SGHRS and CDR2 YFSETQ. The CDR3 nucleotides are TGCGCCAGCTCGTTACCTTCACCGGGACAGGGGTCCGGGGAGCTGTTTTTT. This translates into CASSLPSPGQGSGELFF.

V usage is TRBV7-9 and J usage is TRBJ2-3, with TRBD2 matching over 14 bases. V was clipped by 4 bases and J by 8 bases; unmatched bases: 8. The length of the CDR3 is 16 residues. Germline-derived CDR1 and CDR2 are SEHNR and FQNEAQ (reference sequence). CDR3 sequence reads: CASSYAGTSGRGTQYF. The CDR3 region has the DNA TGTGCCAGCAGCTACGCCGGGACTAGCGGGAGAGGTACGCAGTATTTT.

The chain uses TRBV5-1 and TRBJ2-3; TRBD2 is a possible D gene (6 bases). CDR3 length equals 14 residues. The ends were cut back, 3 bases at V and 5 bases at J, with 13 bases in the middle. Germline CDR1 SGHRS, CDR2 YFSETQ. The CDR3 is CASSYSGQGDTQYF. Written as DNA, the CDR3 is TGCGCCAGCAGCTATAGCGGCCAGGGAGATACGCAGTATTTT.

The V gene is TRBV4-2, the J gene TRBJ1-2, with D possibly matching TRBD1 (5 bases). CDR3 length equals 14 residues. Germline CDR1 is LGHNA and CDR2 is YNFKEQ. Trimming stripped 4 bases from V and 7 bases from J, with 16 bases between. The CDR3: CASSLGWEGSGYTF. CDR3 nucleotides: TGTGCCAGCAGCCTAGGCTGGGAGGGGAGTGGCTACACCTTC.

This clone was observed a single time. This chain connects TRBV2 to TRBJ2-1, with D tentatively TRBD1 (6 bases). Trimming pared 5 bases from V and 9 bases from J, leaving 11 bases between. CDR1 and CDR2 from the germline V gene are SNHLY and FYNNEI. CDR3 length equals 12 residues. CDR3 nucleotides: TGTGCCAGCAGTCCCCAGGGGAGTGAGCAGTTCTTC. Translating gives CASSPQGSEQFF.

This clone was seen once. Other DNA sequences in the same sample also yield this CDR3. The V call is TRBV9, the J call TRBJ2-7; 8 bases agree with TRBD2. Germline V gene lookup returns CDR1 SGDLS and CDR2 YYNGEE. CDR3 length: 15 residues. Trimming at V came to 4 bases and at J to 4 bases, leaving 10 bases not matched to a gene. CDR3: CASSPRLAGSYEQYF. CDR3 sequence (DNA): TGTGCCAGCAGCCCCCGGTTAGCGGGGTCTTACGAGCAGTACTTC.

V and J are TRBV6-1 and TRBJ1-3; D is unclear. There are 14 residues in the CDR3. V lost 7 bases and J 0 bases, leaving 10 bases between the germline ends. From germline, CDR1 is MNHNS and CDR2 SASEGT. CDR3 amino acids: CASIDIGSGNTIYF. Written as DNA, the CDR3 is TGTGCCAGCATCGACATTGGCTCTGGAAACACCATATATTTT.

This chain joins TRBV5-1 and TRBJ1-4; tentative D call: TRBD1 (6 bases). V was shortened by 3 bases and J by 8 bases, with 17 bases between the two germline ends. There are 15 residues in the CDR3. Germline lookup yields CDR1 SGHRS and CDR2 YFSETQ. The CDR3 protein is CASSWGRGQDEKLFF. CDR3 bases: TGCGCCAGCAGCTGGGGGCGTGGGCAGGACGAAAAACTGTTTTTT.